This T cell receptor (beta chain) was sequenced for a study of cytomegalovirus exposure and HLA in healthy donors. Broader study findings: Per a later analysis, approximately 16,000 TCR beta sequences showed association with HLA alleles at 0.05 false discovery rate. Data from an earlier analysis indicated that most TCR beta V segments were productive either about 87% or about 30% of the time.

The CDR3 runs 15 residues. CDR1 GTSNPN and CDR2 SVGIG come from the germline V gene (reference sequence). Trimming took off 8 bases at V and 12 bases at J, with 26 bases between the two ends. Researchers ran the PCR with 60 Vbeta and 13 Jbeta primers. The table came from immunoSEQ multiplex PCR; TCRdb's copy has only in-frame clones and leaves some out. The table lists 150,000 to 200,000 clones, under 90% of them singletons. About this clone: Antigen: not known.

The receptor was derived from a boy aged 2 to 10 in good health and CMV-seronegative. The sample was PBMCs. The chain is built from TRBV30 and TRBJ1-6, with D unresolved. CDR3 sequence: CAGFSKNGVTGPLHF. The CDR3 nucleotides read TGTGCCGGATTCTCGAAGAACGGTGTTACGGGACCCCTCCACTTT.